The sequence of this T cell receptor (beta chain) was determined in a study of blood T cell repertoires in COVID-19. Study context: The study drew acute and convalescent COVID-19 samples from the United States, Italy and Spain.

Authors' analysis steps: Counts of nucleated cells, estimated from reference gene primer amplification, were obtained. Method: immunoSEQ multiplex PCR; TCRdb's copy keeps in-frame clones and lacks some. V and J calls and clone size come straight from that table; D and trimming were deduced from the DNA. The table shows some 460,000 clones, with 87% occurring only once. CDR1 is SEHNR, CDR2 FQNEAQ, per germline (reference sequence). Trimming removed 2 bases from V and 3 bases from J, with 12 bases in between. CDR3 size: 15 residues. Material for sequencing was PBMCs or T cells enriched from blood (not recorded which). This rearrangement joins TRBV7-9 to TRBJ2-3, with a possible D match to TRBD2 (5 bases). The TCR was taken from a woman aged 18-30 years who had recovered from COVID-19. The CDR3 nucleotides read TGTGCCAGCAGCTTATTGAGCGGTAGGACAGATACGCAGTATTTT. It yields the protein CASSLLSGRTDTQYF.